The clone carrying this TCR beta chain was observed a handful of times. As yet, its antigen is unknown. The sample is drawn from a study of cytomegalovirus exposure and HLA in healthy donors. About the study: The same platform used for the 500 to 850 first-cohort repertoires was also used for the 95 to 150 validation repertoires, as a later analysis reported. Points from the study as a whole: Specificity of a few CMV-associated chains for CMV antigens was verified in vitro. The dataset shows that most TCR sequences were rare, while some public TCRs occurred in many donors.

The donors belonged to the approximately 120-subject validation cohort, separate from the roughly 670-subject first cohort. The repertoire was sequenced with immunoSEQ multiplex PCR; TCRdb's copy has only in-frame clones and lacks some. The sample has 260,000 or so clones; 85% to 90% are singletons. V gave up 0 bases and J gave up 4 bases; unmatched junction bases: 9. Per germline, CDR1 SGDLS and CDR2 YYNGEE. The CDR3 runs 16 residues. This chain uses TRBV9 with TRBJ2-7; 8 bases agree with TRBD2. The source material was PBMCs. This receptor was taken from a man in his late teens or twenties in good health and CMV-seronegative. In DNA form, the CDR3 reads TGTGCCAGCAGCGTAGCTAGTAGCGGGAAAGATTACGAGCAGTACTTC. Translating gives CASSVASSGKDYEQYF.